Listed here are 25 T cell receptor beta chains from one sample, sequenced in a study of blood T cells in healthy people across ages. It was with a sample-barcoded 5' primer and a J-beta primer mix that a second PCR of roughly 7 to 12 cycles was run. TCRdb reanalysed the 5' RACE reads using MiXCR and keeps one entry per CDR3 protein. The sample consists of about 540,000 distinct CDR3 sequences, around 24% of them appearing once. These data are also associated with another study on T cells of mothers and their children.

The sample consisted of blood. These receptor sequences come from a boy under 18 in good health.

This clonotype was found a few times. The J gene is TRBJ2-5, the V gene TRBV20-1; 9 bases fit TRBD1. Unmatched junction bases numbered 19, after V lost 2 bases and J lost 9 bases. The CDR3 loop spans 17 amino acids. CDR1 and CDR2 from the germline V gene are DFQATT and SNEGSKA (reference sequence). Here the CDR3 DNA reads TGCAGTGCTAGATATTATTCCGGGACAGGGCGTTGGGCTCCCCAGTACTTC. It translates to CSARYYSGTGRWAPQYF.

This clonotype was observed at least ten times. V is TRBV20-1 and J is TRBJ2-5; 11 nucleotides line up with TRBD2. CDR3 size: 15 residues. After removal of 3 bases from V and 1 base from J, the junction contained 4 bases not matched to a gene. Germline CDR1 is DFQATT and CDR2 is SNEGSKA (reference sequence). The CDR3 nucleotides read TGCAGTGCTAGGCCGACTAGCGGGGCCCAAGAGACCCAGTACTTC. Amino acid sequence: CSARPTSGAQETQYF.

This clonotype was seen many times. This chain connects TRBV7-9 to TRBJ2-4, with 7 bases fitting TRBD1. V lost 0 bases and J lost 0; bases outside the gene matches: 17. This CDR3 has 21 amino acids. Per the germline V gene, CDR1 is SEHNR and CDR2 is FQNEAQ (reference sequence). The chain's CDR3 is CASSLATGSRQDRAAKNIQYF. CDR3 sequence (DNA): TGTGCCAGCAGCTTAGCCACCGGATCAAGACAAGACAGGGCAGCCAAAAACATTCAGTACTTC.

CDR3 sequence reads: CATSDFPRQDTQYF. The CDR3 DNA follows: TGTGCCACCAGTGATTTTCCCAGGCAAGATACGCAGTATTTT. The rearrangement joins TRBV24-1 to TRBJ2-3; the D is unclear. This CDR3 contains 14 residues. CDR1 and CDR2 from the germline V gene are KGHDR and SFDVKD. V lost 1 base to trimming and J lost 5 bases, with 9 bases between them.

The genes are TRBV5-1 and TRBJ2-5, with 7 bases that match TRBD1. The end of the DNA fits TRBJ2-7 better, so the J call may be wrong. Germline V gives CDR1 SGHRS, CDR2 YFSETQ. This CDR3 spans 14 amino acids. CDR3 residues: CASRTDRLGYEQYF. Here the CDR3 DNA reads TGCGCCAGCAGGACGGACAGGTTGGGCTACGAGCAGTACTTC.

This clonotype was seen a few times. V usage is TRBV6-5 and J usage is TRBJ2-1; no firm D call. Germline V CDR1 and CDR2: MNHEY, SVGAGI. With 6 bases removed from V and 4 bases from J, the gap between germline ends came to 19 bases. The CDR3 sequence is 16 residues long. The CDR3 sequence is CASRLRRSDTYNEQFF. CDR3 nucleotides: TGTGCCAGCAGATTACGTAGGTCGGATACTTACAATGAGCAGTTCTTC.

The J gene is TRBJ2-7, the V gene TRBV4-2, with 8 positions matching TRBD2. Unmatched junction bases numbered 8, after V lost 0 bases and J lost 4 bases. The CDR3 extends over 16 amino acids. The germline V gene encodes CDR1 LGHNA and CDR2 YNFKEQ. In DNA form, the CDR3 reads TGTGCCAGCAGCCAAGATAAGTGGGGCGGGAGGTACGAGCAGTACTTC. Amino acids: CASSQDKWGGRYEQYF.

To note about this clonotype: Germline and junction disagree at one end, which may indicate a read error. The chain carries TRBV5-1 and TRBJ1-5, with D tentatively TRBD1 (6 bases). The CDR3 runs to 15 residues. Per germline, CDR1 SGHRS and CDR2 YFSETQ. The CDR3 loop is CTSSINRARVQPQHF. CDR3 DNA sequence: TGCACCAGCAGCATAAACAGGGCGCGAGTTCAGCCCCAGCATTTT.

This chain links TRBV25-1 with TRBJ1-6; unclear D gene. Germline CDR1 reads MGHDK; CDR2 reads SYGVNS. There are 14 residues in the CDR3. Deletions cut 1 base from V and 11 bases from J, with 12 bases between. The CDR3 coding sequence is TGTGCCAGCAGTGAATTGGCAGTACGAGCACCCCTCCACTTT. It is translated as CASSELAVRAPLHF.

The chain uses TRBV28 and TRBJ2-7; D call uncertain. CDR1 and CDR2 from the germline V gene are MDHEN and SYDVKM. CDR3 length equals 12 residues. The V end lost 5 bases, the J end lost 12 bases, and 17 bases lay between the germline ends. The chain's CDR3 is CASSPQTDVWYF. The CDR3 DNA reads as TGTGCCAGCAGTCCCCAGACCGACGTGTGGTACTTC.

The V and J genes are TRBV28 and TRBJ1-1; D is ambiguous. Germline V lookup: CDR1 MDHEN, CDR2 SYDVKM. The length of the CDR3 is 14 residues. Trimming shortened V by 7 bases and J by 2 bases, and 14 bases separated the two germline ends. This CDR3 reads CASTNPDGNTEAFF. For the CDR3, the DNA is TGTGCCAGCACCAACCCCGACGGAAACACTGAAGCTTTCTTT. Variable domain in full (rest from reference TRBV28 and TRBJ1-1): DVKVTQSSRYLVKRTGEKVFLECVQDMDHENMFWYRQDPGLGLRLIYFSYDVKMKEKGDIPEGYSVSREKKERFSLILESASTNQTSMYLCASTNPDGNTEAFFGQGTRLTVV.

The chain combines TRBV21-1 with TRBJ1-1; the table's D call of TRBD1 was not tested on the DNA. TRBV21-1 is reported as a pseudogene. This CDR3 comprises 14 residues. The CDR3 reads CASSKVGTSAEAFF. Here the CDR3 DNA reads TGTGCCAGCAGCAAAGTGGGGACAAGTGCTGAAGCTTTCTTT.

The V call is TRBV5-1, the J call TRBJ2-5; unclear D gene. The V end lost 0 bases, the J end lost 4 bases, and 7 bases lay between the germline ends. CDR1 SGHRS and CDR2 YFSETQ come from the germline V gene. The length of the CDR3 is 13 residues. CDR3 sequence reads: CASSLGQSETQYF. The CDR3 nucleotides read TGCGCCAGCAGCTTGGGGCAGTCAGAGACCCAGTACTTC.

The J gene is TRBJ1-5, the V gene TRBV20-1; perhaps TRBD1 as D (6 bases). V was clipped by 0 bases and J by 3 bases, with 15 bases between them. Germline CDR1 and CDR2: DFQATT and SNEGSKA (reference sequence). CDR3 length: 16 residues. CDR3 coding DNA: TGCAGTGCTAGAGACGGAGCGGGGGGCATCAATCAGCCCCAGCATTTT. It is translated as CSARDGAGGINQPQHF.

The chain carries TRBV2 and TRBJ2-7; D is unclear. V lost 8 bases and J lost 0, with 14 bases in between. CDR3 size: 14 residues. Germline V gene sequence: CDR1 SNHLY, CDR2 FYNNEI. The CDR3: CASLAPLNSYEQYF. DNA for the CDR3: TGTGCCAGCTTGGCGCCTTTGAACTCCTACGAGCAGTACTTC.

Many counts were recorded for this clonotype. V gene TRBV24-1 combines with J gene TRBJ1-1; D remains ambiguous. The V end was cut by 4 bases, the J end by 1 base, with 6 bases between. Germline CDR1 is KGHDR and CDR2 is SFDVKD. The length of the CDR3 is 13 residues. The CDR3 is CATSESGNTEAFF. Written as DNA, the CDR3 is TGTGCCACCAGTGAATCCGGGAACACTGAAGCTTTCTTT.

The rearrangement joins TRBV6-2 or TRBV6-3 to TRBJ2-3; 7 bases are a match to TRBD1. Germline V gene data show CDR1 as MNHEY and CDR2 as SVGEGT. After removal of 0 bases from V and 2 bases from J, the junction contained 8 bases not matched to a gene. There are 17 residues in the CDR3. The CDR3 protein is CASSYSIDGTATDTQYF. CDR3 in DNA: TGTGCCAGCAGTTACTCGATTGACGGGACAGCCACAGATACGCAGTATTTT.

The chain uses TRBV20-1 and TRBJ1-1, with 11 bases aligning to TRBD1. Looked up from germline, CDR1 is DFQATT and CDR2 is SNEGSKA (reference sequence). The CDR3 length is 17 residues. V shed 0 bases and J 3 bases; nucleotides not matched to a gene: 9. The CDR3 DNA reads TGCAGTGCTAGAGATCCCTGGACAGGGGGCGTTGACACTGAAGCTTTCTTT. Translation gives CSARDPWTGGVDTEAFF.

This clonotype was recorded at least ten times. This chain links TRBV7-2 with TRBJ2-7; D is possibly TRBD1 (5 bases). The V end was cut by 7 bases, the J end by 3 bases, with 16 bases between. The CDR3 runs to 14 residues. Germline V gene sequence: CDR1 SGHTA, CDR2 FQGNSA. This chain's CDR3 is CASTPQVGYYEQYF. The CDR3 region has the DNA TGTGCCAGCACCCCACAGGTCGGATACTACGAGCAGTACTTC. The variable domain in full, with the rest retrieved from reference TRBV7-2 and TRBJ2-7, is GAGVSQSPSNKVTEKGKDVELRCDPISGHTALYWYRQSLGQGLEFLIYFQGNSAPDKSGLPSDRFSAERTGGSVSTLTIQRTQQEDSAVYLCASTPQVGYYEQYFGPGTRLTVT.

The chain links TRBV6-5 to TRBJ2-1; 11 bases match TRBD2. Germline lookup yields CDR1 MNHEY and CDR2 SVGAGI. The CDR3 has 15 residues. V trimming: 4 bases; J trimming: 6 bases; junction bases outside the gene matches: 5. CDR3 residues: CASSSTSGGGNEQFF. CDR3 sequence (DNA): TGTGCCAGCAGTTCTACTAGCGGGGGAGGCAATGAGCAGTTCTTC.

This clonotype has just a few counts. The chain links TRBV30 to TRBJ2-5; 9 bases fit TRBD1. The J call may be faulty, since TRBJ2-7 better matches the DNA end. The CDR3 covers 13 residues. Germline CDR1 reads GTSNPN; CDR2 reads SVGIG (reference sequence). CDR3 coding DNA: TGTGCCTGGAGTTTGGGACAGGGTTACGAGCAGTACTTC. It specifies CAWSLGQGYEQYF.

The table lists this clonotype with a few counts. The V gene is TRBV3-1, the J gene TRBJ2-1; TRBD2 matches 8 bases. The germline gives CDR1 LGHDT, CDR2 YNNKEL (reference sequence). This CDR3 is 16 amino acids long. Trimming cost V 0 bases and J 2 bases; bases outside gene matches: 3. For the CDR3, the DNA is TGTGCCAGCAGCCAAGACGGGAGGGCCCCCTACAATGAGCAGTTCTTC. Translated: CASSQDGRAPYNEQFF.

This chain links TRBV20-1 with TRBJ2-3; maybe TRBD1 (5 bases). TRBJ1-5 explains the end of the DNA better; the J call may be wrong. Germline V gives CDR1 DFQATT, CDR2 SNEGSKA (reference sequence). The CDR3 spans 14 residues. CDR3 in DNA: TGCAGTGCTAGGGGACTACCTGGCACAGATACGCAGCATTTT. It is translated as CSARGLPGTDTQHF.

Concerning this clonotype: The junction does not match germline at one end; this may be a read error. The gene calls are TRBV4-3 and TRBJ1-3; D gene ambiguous. Germline loops: CDR1 LGHNA, CDR2 YSLEER. This CDR3 contains 12 residues. CDR3 nucleotide sequence: TGCGCCAGCAGCCAAGGCCCCGGGGTTCCGCATTTT. This translates into CASSQGPGVPHF.

Turning to this clonotype: A junction boundary mismatches the germline segment, possibly from a read error. The chain couples TRBV20-1 to TRBJ2-7, with D unclear. Germline V CDR1 and CDR2: DFQATT, SNEGSKA (reference sequence). This CDR3 contains 15 residues. CDR3 sequence (DNA): TGCAGTGCTAGAGATCAAGCAGCTTTCCCCTACGAGCAGTGCTTC. This translates into CSARDQAAFPYEQCF.